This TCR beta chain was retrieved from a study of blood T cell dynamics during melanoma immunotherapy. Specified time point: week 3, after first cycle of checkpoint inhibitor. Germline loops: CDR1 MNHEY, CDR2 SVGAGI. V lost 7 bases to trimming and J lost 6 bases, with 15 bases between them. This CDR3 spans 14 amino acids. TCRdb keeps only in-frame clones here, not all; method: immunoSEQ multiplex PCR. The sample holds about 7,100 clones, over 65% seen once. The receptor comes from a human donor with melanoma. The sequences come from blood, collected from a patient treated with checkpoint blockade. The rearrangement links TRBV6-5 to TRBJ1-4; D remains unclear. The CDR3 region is CASKDGGWHEKLFF. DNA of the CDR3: TGTGCCAGCAAAGACGGAGGGTGGCATGAAAAACTGTTTTTT.